This T cell receptor beta chain came from a study of blood T cells in healthy people across ages. Findings and limits, study-wide: In older individuals, TCR beta diversity per million T cells was lower, falling roughly linearly with age. Aged donors had fewer naive CD4+ cells and lower diversity than long-lived donors.

As concerns this clonotype: Its antigen is unidentified.

Donors each provided around 9 milliliters of peripheral blood. Together with a sample-barcoded 5' primer, a J-beta primer mix was included in a second PCR lasting about 7 to 11 cycles. TCRdb re-analysed the 5' RACE reads in MiXCR, keeping a single row per CDR3 protein. Of 800,000 or so distinct CDR3 sequences in the sample, roughly 25% are singletons; the top ten hold 3% to 4.5%. The CDR3 contains 14 residues. Per the germline V gene, CDR1 is MNHEY and CDR2 is SMNVEV (reference sequence). V lost 0 bases and J 7 bases, leaving 13 bases between the germline ends. The sample also formed part of further work on T cells of mothers and their children.

The J gene is TRBJ2-7, the V gene TRBV27, with D possibly matching TRBD2 (6 bases). This sequence was found in a boy younger than 18 in good health. Sequenced sample: blood. The CDR3 nucleotides read TGTGCCAGCAGTTTATCAGCCTCACGGGGGGAGCAGTACTTC. Protein: CASSLSASRGEQYF.